Listed here are 3 T cell receptor beta chains from one sample, sequenced in a study of cytomegalovirus exposure and HLA in healthy donors. This PCR relied on a set of 60 Vbeta primers and 13 Jbeta primers. This table comes from immunoSEQ multiplex PCR, and its TCRdb copy is limited to in-frame clones, with some not included. Of about 210,000 clones listed, approximately 78% were seen once; the top ten hold around an eighth. Sequencing was performed on PBMCs. Receptor source: a woman between 25 and 40 years old in good health and CMV-seropositive.

This clone was seen only once. The rearrangement links TRBV29-1 to TRBJ1-1, with a tentative D call TRBD1 (6 bases). The ends were cut back, 4 bases at V and 0 bases at J, with 12 bases in the middle. CDR3 length equals 14 residues. The germline gives CDR1 SQVTM, CDR2 ANQGSEA. The CDR3 region has the DNA TGCAGCGTTGCAAGGGACACTTTGAACACTGAAGCTTTCTTT. It yields the protein CSVARDTLNTEAFF.

The chain employs TRBV28 and TRBJ2-1; a weak D match, TRBD2 (6 bases). Germline CDR1 reads MDHEN; CDR2 reads SYDVKM. CDR3 length: 17 residues. Trimming took 6 bases from V and 8 from J, leaving 26 bases between them. CDR3 in amino acids: CASSPRYGLAGWDEQFF. The CDR3 DNA reads as TGTGCCAGCAGCCCCCGGTACGGACTGGCGGGGTGGGATGAGCAGTTCTTC.

This clone has only a few counts. The CDR3 region is CASSSEGDQPQHF. DNA of the CDR3: TGCGCCAGCAGCTCGGAGGGTGATCAGCCCCAGCATTTT. This sequence joins TRBV5-1 and TRBJ1-5; D is unresolved. The V end was cut by 3 bases, the J end by 5 bases, with 9 bases between. The germline V gene has CDR1 SGHRS and CDR2 YFSETQ. This CDR3 has 13 residues.